The 8 T cell receptor beta chains below come from one sample, sequenced in a study of Ad26.COV2.S vaccination and SARS-CoV-2 variants. Some clones are missing from TCRdb's copy, which holds only in-frame ones; the method was immunoSEQ multiplex PCR. The sample holds over 400,000 clones, over 80% seen once. Noted treatment: some 19 received Ad26.COV2.S at low or high dose, single or two shots; 5 received placebo; per-sample allocation not given. The samples date from day 63 after the first vaccine or placebo injection. The specimen comprised peripheral blood, sampled in a trial of Ad26.COV2.S vaccine versus placebo. The receptors were gathered from a person between 18 and 65 years old who received the Ad26.COV2.S COVID-19 vaccine or a placebo.

The DNA for the CDR3 is TGTGCCAGCAGTTCACCCGCCCTGGGGATTAGCACAGATACGCAGTATTTT. Protein: CASSSPALGISTDTQYF. J is TRBJ2-3 and V is TRBV28, with unresolved D. The CDR3 length is 17 residues. Germline assignment: CDR1 MDHEN and CDR2 SYDVKM. V dropped 4 bases and J dropped 0 bases, with 17 bases sitting between them.

This clone turned up a few times. The rearrangement joins TRBV7-8 to TRBJ2-7; D is possibly TRBD1 or TRBD2 (5 bases each). This CDR3 comprises 18 residues. The germline V and J ends were trimmed by 2 bases and 3 bases, with 23 bases remaining between them. Germline V gives CDR1 SGHVS, CDR2 FQNEAQ. This chain's CDR3 is CASSLLLGTGTVLYEQYF. CDR3 bases: TGTGCCAGCAGCTTACTTCTCGGAACCGGGACGGTTCTCTACGAGCAGTACTTC.

The chain carries TRBV5-1 and TRBJ2-5, with D possibly being TRBD1 (7 bases). The CDR3 contains 14 residues. The germline gives CDR1 SGHRS, CDR2 YFSETQ. Trimming took 1 base from V and 4 from J, leaving 11 bases between them. For the CDR3, the DNA is TGCGCCAGCAGCTTGCTCCAGGGGGGAGAGACCCAGTACTTC. It codes for CASSLLQGGETQYF.

The chain recombines TRBV14 with TRBJ1-2; D gene ambiguous. The germline V and J ends were trimmed by 1 base and 3 bases, with 12 bases remaining between them. The germline gives CDR1 SGHDN, CDR2 FVKESK. CDR3 size: 15 residues. The CDR3 bases are TGTGCCAGCAGCCAAGTAGGTCCAGGAGACTATGGCTACACCTTC. Protein: CASSQVGPGDYGYTF.

This clone was recorded only once. The chain couples TRBV6-2 or TRBV6-3 to TRBJ1-2; D uncertain. The CDR3 runs to 17 residues. CDR1 MNHEY and CDR2 SVGEGT come from the germline V gene. V dropped 2 bases and J dropped 3 bases, with 19 bases sitting between them. Here the CDR3 DNA reads TGTGCCAGCAGTTACCCCGCCCGGGCCCGAGTTGACTATGGCTACACCTTC. Translated: CASSYPARARVDYGYTF.

The rearrangement links TRBV4-1 to TRBJ2-5; 7 bases are shared with TRBD1. Germline CDR1 is MGHRA and CDR2 is YSYEKL. Trimming removed 0 bases from V and 0 bases from J; junction bases left unmatched: 13. CDR3 size: 19 residues. This CDR3 reads CASSQEGAFRGKYQETQYF. CDR3 DNA sequence: TGCGCCAGCAGCCAAGAGGGGGCCTTCAGGGGGAAGTACCAAGAGACCCAGTACTTC.

The rearrangement uses TRBV7-2 and TRBJ2-5; no definite D call. From germline, CDR1 is SGHTA and CDR2 FQGNSA. This CDR3 is 14 amino acids long. Trimming pared 5 bases from V and 4 bases from J, leaving 14 bases between. CDR3 in amino acids: CASSLYSILETQYF. DNA for the CDR3: TGTGCCAGCAGCCTCTACTCCATCCTAGAGACCCAGTACTTC.

V gene TRBV7-2 combines with J gene TRBJ2-3; 7 nucleotides agree with TRBD2. The germline CDR1 and CDR2 sequences are SGHTA and FQGNSA. CDR3 size: 16 residues. V was clipped by 1 base and J by 2 bases; unmatched bases: 6. Here the CDR3 DNA reads TGTGCCAGCAGCTTAGTAGGCGGGGGAGACACAGATACGCAGTATTTT. This codes for CASSLVGGGDTDTQYF.